The 14 T cell receptor beta chains given below trace back to one sample, sequenced in a study of cytomegalovirus exposure and HLA in healthy donors. 60 Vbeta and 13 Jbeta primers were used in PCR. The data were produced by immunoSEQ multiplex PCR, yet TCRdb's version contains in-frame clones alone and is incomplete. The table has some 130,000 clones, around 85% seen once. The material sequenced was PBMCs. These receptors originate from a woman under 40 in good health and CMV-seropositive.

The CDR3 spells CASSLDSGRTGELFF. CDR3 nucleotides: TGCGCCAGCAGCTTGGATAGCGGGAGAACCGGGGAGCTGTTTTTT. The V gene is TRBV5-1, the J gene TRBJ2-2; 9 nucleotides agree with TRBD2. V dropped 0 bases and J dropped 5; count of bases not matched to a gene: 2. This CDR3 contains 15 residues. The germline V gene encodes CDR1 SGHRS and CDR2 YFSETQ.

Only a few counts were recorded for this clone. In DNA form, the CDR3 reads TGTGCCAGCAGTGCCAGACTAGCGGGGAATTCCTACAATGAGCAGTTCTTC. It encodes CASSARLAGNSYNEQFF. The chain links TRBV27 to TRBJ2-1; TRBD2 matches 11 bases. There are 17 residues in the CDR3. The ends lost 5 bases at V and 1 base at J; junction bases unmatched: 7. Germline lookup yields CDR1 MNHEY and CDR2 SMNVEV (reference sequence).

This chain joins TRBV6-5 and TRBJ2-7; TRBD1 might be the D (6 bases). Germline V lookup: CDR1 MNHEY, CDR2 SVGAGI. The ends were cut back, 6 bases at V and 5 bases at J, with 14 bases in the middle. The CDR3 covers 13 residues. The CDR3 nucleotides are TGTGCCAGCAGCCACACAGGGAACGACGAGCAGTACTTC. Its protein is CASSHTGNDEQYF.

This clone was detected only once. V is TRBV2 and J is TRBJ1-2; no reliable D call. Germline V CDR1 and CDR2: SNHLY, FYNNEI. The CDR3 totals 12 residues. V was pared by 7 bases and J by 5 bases, with 11 bases between. CDR3 DNA: TGTGCCAGCACCCTAACCGCTTATGGCTACACCTTC. It translates to CASTLTAYGYTF.

The chain recombines TRBV19 with TRBJ1-2, with D tentatively TRBD1 (5 bases). This CDR3 spans 15 amino acids. V shed 4 bases and J shed 3 bases, with 15 bases lying between them. Per germline, CDR1 LNHDA and CDR2 SQIVND (reference sequence). The CDR3 loop is CASSTPPGGDYGYTF. In nucleotides, the CDR3 is TGTGCCAGTAGTACCCCCCCCGGAGGGGACTATGGCTACACCTTC. The full variable domain, its missing parts supplied by reference TRBV19 and TRBJ1-2, is DGGITQSPKYLFRKEGQNVTLSCEQNLNHDAMYWYRQDPGQGLRLIYYSQIVNDFQKGDIAEGYSVSREKKESFPLTVTSAQKNPTAFYLCASSTPPGGDYGYTFGSGTRLTVV.

The rearrangement links TRBV13 to TRBJ1-1; D remains ambiguous. Per germline, CDR1 PRHDT and CDR2 FYEKMQ (reference sequence). The CDR3 length is 18 residues. V lost 0 bases to trimming and J lost 4 bases, with 21 bases between them. In DNA, the CDR3 is TGTGCCAGCAGCTTAGGCCTCCGAGCGCGGCAGACGGGCACTGAAGCTTTCTTT. The encoded protein is CASSLGLRARQTGTEAFF.

In its sample, this clone was seen once. The V call is TRBV28, the J call TRBJ2-1; 9 nucleotides agree with TRBD2. The length of the CDR3 is 16 residues. Germline CDR1 and CDR2: MDHEN and SYDVKM. Germline trimming cut 4 bases from V and 9 bases from J; bases unmatched to any gene: 13. The CDR3, as DNA: TGTGCCAGCAGTTGGGGGGCGGGCCTAGCGGGAACTGAGCAGTTCTTC. Translated: CASSWGAGLAGTEQFF.

This chain links TRBV6-6 with TRBJ2-7, with a weak D call TRBD2 (6 bases). The germline V and J ends were trimmed by 2 bases and 3 bases, with 14 bases remaining between them. The CDR3 consists of 15 residues. The V gene's germline CDR1 is MNHNY and CDR2 SVGAGI (reference sequence). The CDR3 DNA is TGTGCCAGCAGTTACAAGGACGGGGGTGGCTACGAGCAGTACTTC. It codes for CASSYKDGGGYEQYF.

This clone was picked up one time. The chain couples TRBV6-5 to TRBJ2-5; 8 bases are shared with TRBD1. The CDR3 spans 15 residues. The V segment lost 5 bases and the J segment 2 bases; nucleotides outside the gene matches: 7. Looked up from germline, CDR1 is MNHEY and CDR2 is SVGAGI. This CDR3 reads CASSTDRVFQETQYF. Here the CDR3 DNA reads TGTGCCAGCAGTACGGACAGGGTGTTTCAAGAGACCCAGTACTTC.

The chain combines TRBV28 with TRBJ1-5; D is unclear. From germline, CDR1 is MDHEN and CDR2 SYDVKM. CDR3 length equals 14 residues. V was pared by 5 bases and J by 2 bases, with 10 bases between. CDR3 loop: CASSRRVGNQPQHF. The DNA of the CDR3 is TGTGCCAGCAGTAGGAGGGTGGGCAATCAGCCCCAGCATTTT.

The gene calls are TRBV5-1 and TRBJ1-2, with D maybe TRBD1 (6 bases). Trimming took off 0 bases at V and 0 bases at J, with 12 bases between the two ends. Per germline, CDR1 SGHRS and CDR2 YFSETQ. The length of the CDR3 is 16 residues. In nucleotides, the CDR3 is TGCGCCAGCAGCTTGGGGGACACGTCTACTAACTATGGCTACACCTTC. It is translated as CASSLGDTSTNYGYTF.

The rearrangement joins TRBV7-2 to TRBJ2-7, with D hard to call. Deletions cut 2 bases from V and 2 bases from J, with 7 bases between. There are 13 residues in the CDR3. Germline V gives CDR1 SGHTA, CDR2 FQGNSA. CDR3 sequence: CASSLSSPYEQYF. As DNA, the CDR3 is TGTGCCAGCAGCTTAAGTAGCCCCTACGAGCAGTACTTC.

As to this clone: Within the sample, other DNA sequences also encode this same CDR3. The chain couples TRBV30 to TRBJ2-1, with D perhaps TRBD1 (6 bases). Trimming pared 3 bases from V and 4 bases from J, leaving 13 bases between. The germline V gene has CDR1 GTSNPN and CDR2 SVGIG (reference sequence). The CDR3 sequence is 14 residues long. The CDR3 DNA follows: TGTGCCTGGAGCCCTGGGCAGGGGTACAATGAGCAGTTCTTC. Amino acids: CAWSPGQGYNEQFF.

The chain combines TRBV5-1 with TRBJ2-5, with a possible D match to TRBD1 (6 bases). V was pared by 4 bases and J by 1 base, with 8 bases between. The CDR3 is 13 amino acids. CDR1 and CDR2 (germline): SGHRS, YFSETQ. CDR3 nucleotide sequence: TGCGCCAGCAGCAGGACAGTCCAAGAGACCCAGTACTTC. Translated, it gives CASSRTVQETQYF.